This T cell receptor (beta chain) was found in a study of blood T cell repertoires in COVID-19. As originally analysed: Reference gene primer amplification yielded estimated nucleated cell counts. TCRdb's table, derived via immunoSEQ multiplex PCR, lists solely in-frame clones and lacks some. The V and J calls and clone size come from that table; D and trimming were worked out from the DNA. The data hold 150,000 or so clones, with about 86% observed a single time. The J segment lost 6 bases and the V segment lost 5 bases, leaving 13 bases of the junction unmatched. Germline-derived CDR1 and CDR2 are SGHAT and FQNNGV. The CDR3 is 17 amino acids.

This chain connects TRBV11-2 to TRBJ2-1, with TRBD2 matching over 10 bases. This receptor was taken from a woman between 55 and 75 years old with acute or convalescent COVID-19. Specimen: peripheral blood. CDR3 sequence: CASSPTRSSGGANEQFF. CDR3 nucleotides: TGTGCCAGCAGCCCCACTCGCTCGAGCGGGGGGGCCAATGAGCAGTTCTTC.